This TCR beta chain was identified in a study of blood T cell repertoires in COVID-19. Background on the study: The United States, Italy and Spain supplied acute and convalescent COVID-19 samples. In each case, the material was cDNA or gDNA derived from T cells, B-cell-depleted T cells, or PBMCs.

Only in-frame clones appear in the TCRdb table, and some are missing; sequencing was by immunoSEQ multiplex PCR. Of fewer than 300,000 clones listed, more than 65% are singletons. Germline V CDR1 and CDR2: SGHTA, FQGNSA. The CDR3 sequence is 15 residues long. The V gene end was trimmed by 5 bases and the J gene end by 5 bases; junction bases not matched to a gene: 3. Sequences were obtained from peripheral blood. The sequence was collected from a woman aged 18 to 35 with acute or convalescent COVID-19. The J gene is TRBJ2-2, the V gene TRBV7-2; 12 bases are a match to TRBD2. The CDR3 DNA sequence: TGTGCCAGCAGCCCCACTAGCGGGAGGACCGGGGAGCTGTTTTTT. The encoded protein is CASSPTSGRTGELFF.